One TCR beta chain is described in this entry. The data were taken from a study of blood T cell repertoires in COVID-19. About the research overall: COVID-19 samples from acute and convalescent phases originated in the United States, Italy and Spain. Sources were T cells, B-cell-depleted T cells, or PBMCs; the material itself was cDNA or gDNA.

The V end was cut by 5 bases, the J end by 2 bases, with 9 bases between. This CDR3 has 13 amino acids. Germline V gene lookup returns CDR1 SGHVS and CDR2 FNYEAQ. As processed by the authors: Amplification with reference gene primers provided the estimates of nucleated cell counts. Clones were read by immunoSEQ multiplex PCR, and TCRdb kept only the in-frame ones, dropping some. Clone size and the V and J calls come from that table; the DNA yielded D and trimming. Of roughly 34,000 clones listed, roughly four fifths are singletons. The source material was peripheral blood. The receptor was derived from a human donor in a cohort sampled during active COVID-19. The genes are TRBV7-6 and TRBJ1-1; D possibly corresponds to TRBD1 (6 bases). CDR3 in amino acids: CASSQDSNTEAFF. CDR3 bases: TGTGCCAGCAGCCAGGACAGTAACACTGAAGCTTTCTTT. Full variable domain (remainder filled in from reference TRBV7-6 and TRBJ1-1): GAGVSQSPRYKVTKRGQDVALRCDPISGHVSLYWYRQALGQGPEFLTYFNYEAQQDKSGLPNDRFSAERPEGSISTLTIQRTEQRDSAMYRCASSQDSNTEAFFGQGTRLTVV.